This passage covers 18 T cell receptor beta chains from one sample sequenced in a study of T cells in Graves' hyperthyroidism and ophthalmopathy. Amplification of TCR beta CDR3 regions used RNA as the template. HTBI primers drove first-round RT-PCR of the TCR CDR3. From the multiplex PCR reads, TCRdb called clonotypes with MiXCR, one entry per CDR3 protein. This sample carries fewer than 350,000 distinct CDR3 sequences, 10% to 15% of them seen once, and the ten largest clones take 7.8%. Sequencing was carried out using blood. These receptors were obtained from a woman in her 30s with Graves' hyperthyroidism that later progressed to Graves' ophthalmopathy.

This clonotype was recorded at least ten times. The CDR3 loop is CASTPDRNYGYTF. DNA for the CDR3: TGTGCCAGCACCCCGGACAGGAACTATGGCTACACCTTC. V usage is TRBV6-2 or TRBV6-3 and J usage is TRBJ1-2; 7 bases match TRBD1. The germline V gene has CDR1 MNHEY and CDR2 SVGEGT. V shed 7 bases, J shed 2 bases, and the junction held 4 bases outside the gene matches. This CDR3 is built from 13 residues.

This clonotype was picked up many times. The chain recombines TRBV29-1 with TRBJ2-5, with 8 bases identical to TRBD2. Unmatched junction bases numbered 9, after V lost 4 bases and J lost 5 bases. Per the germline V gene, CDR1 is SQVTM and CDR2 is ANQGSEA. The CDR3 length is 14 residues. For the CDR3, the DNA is TGCAGCGTTGTGGCGACTAGCGTCTTTGAGACCCAGTACTTC. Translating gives CSVVATSVFETQYF.

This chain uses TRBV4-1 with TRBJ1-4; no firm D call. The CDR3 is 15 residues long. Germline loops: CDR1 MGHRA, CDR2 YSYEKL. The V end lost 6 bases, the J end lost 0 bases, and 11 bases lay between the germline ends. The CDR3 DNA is TGCGCCAGCAGGGAGGGTTACGCAACTAATGAAAAACTGTTTTTT. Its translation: CASREGYATNEKLFF.

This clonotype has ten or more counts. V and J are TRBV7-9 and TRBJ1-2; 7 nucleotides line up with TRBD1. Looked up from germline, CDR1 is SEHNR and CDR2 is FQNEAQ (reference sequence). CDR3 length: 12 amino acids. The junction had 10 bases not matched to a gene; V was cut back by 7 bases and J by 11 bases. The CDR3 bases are TGTGCCAGCACCACAACAGGGGCGACTTACACCTTC. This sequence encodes CASTTTGATYTF.

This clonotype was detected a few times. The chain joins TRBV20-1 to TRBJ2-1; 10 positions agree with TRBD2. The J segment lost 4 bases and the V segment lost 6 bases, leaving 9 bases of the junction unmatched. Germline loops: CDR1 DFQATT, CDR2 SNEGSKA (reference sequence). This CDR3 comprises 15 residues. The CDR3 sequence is CSAGDRTSGYNEQFF. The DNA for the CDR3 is TGCAGTGCAGGAGATAGGACTAGCGGATACAATGAGCAGTTCTTC.

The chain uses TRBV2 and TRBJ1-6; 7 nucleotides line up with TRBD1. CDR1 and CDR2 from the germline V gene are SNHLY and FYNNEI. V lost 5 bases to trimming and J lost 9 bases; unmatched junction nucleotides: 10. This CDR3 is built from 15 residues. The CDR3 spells CASSQTTGARSPLHF. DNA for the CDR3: TGTGCCAGCAGTCAGACCACAGGGGCGCGTTCACCCCTCCACTTT.

The CDR3 coding sequence is TGTGCCAGCACCAGGGAGAAGGTCAGGGCTGAAGCTTTCTTT. Its protein is CASTREKVRAEAFF. The V and J genes are TRBV2 and TRBJ1-1, with a possible D match to TRBD1 (5 bases). Trimming stripped 7 bases from V and 6 bases from J, with 18 bases between. From germline, CDR1 is SNHLY and CDR2 FYNNEI. The CDR3 has 14 residues.

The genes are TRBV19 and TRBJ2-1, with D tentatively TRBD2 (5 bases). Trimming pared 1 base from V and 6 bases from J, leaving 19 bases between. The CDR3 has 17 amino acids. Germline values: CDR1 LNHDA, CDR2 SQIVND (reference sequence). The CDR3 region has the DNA TGTGCCAGTAGTATAGGCTTAACTAGGTGGACCCCCAATGAGCAGTTCTTC. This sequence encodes CASSIGLTRWTPNEQFF.

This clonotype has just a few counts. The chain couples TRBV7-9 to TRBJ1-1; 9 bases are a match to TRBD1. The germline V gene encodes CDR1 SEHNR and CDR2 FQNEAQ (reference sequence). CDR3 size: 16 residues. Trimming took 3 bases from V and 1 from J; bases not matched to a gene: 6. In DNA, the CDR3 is TGTGCCAGCAGCTTGGACAGGGGAGGTAAGAACACTGAAGCTTTCTTT. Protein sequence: CASSLDRGGKNTEAFF.

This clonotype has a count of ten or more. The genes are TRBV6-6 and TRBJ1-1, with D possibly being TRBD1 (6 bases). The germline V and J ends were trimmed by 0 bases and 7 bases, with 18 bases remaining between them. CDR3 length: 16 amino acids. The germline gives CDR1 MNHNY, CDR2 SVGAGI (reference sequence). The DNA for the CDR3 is TGTGCCAGCAGTTACTCGACCCCAGGGGTTAATGTTGAAGCTTTCTTT. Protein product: CASSYSTPGVNVEAFF.

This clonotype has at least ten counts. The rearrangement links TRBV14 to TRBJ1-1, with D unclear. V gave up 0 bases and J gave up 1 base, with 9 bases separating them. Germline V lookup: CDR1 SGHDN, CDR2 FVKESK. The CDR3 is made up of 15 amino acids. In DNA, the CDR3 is TGTGCCAGCAGCCAAGACTTAGCGGGGAACACTGAAGCTTTCTTT. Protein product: CASSQDLAGNTEAFF.

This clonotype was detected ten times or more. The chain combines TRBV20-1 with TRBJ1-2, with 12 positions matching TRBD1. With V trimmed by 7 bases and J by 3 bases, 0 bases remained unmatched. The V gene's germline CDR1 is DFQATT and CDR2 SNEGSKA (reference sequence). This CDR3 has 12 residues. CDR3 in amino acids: CSGDRGHYGYTF. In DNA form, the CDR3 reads TGCAGTGGGGACAGGGGGCACTATGGCTACACCTTC.

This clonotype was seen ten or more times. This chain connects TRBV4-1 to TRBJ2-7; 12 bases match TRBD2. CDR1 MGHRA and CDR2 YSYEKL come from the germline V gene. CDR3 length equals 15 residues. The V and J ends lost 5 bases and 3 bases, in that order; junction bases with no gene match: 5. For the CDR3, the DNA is TGCGCCAGCAGCGGGTGGACTAGCGGGAACTACGAGCAGTACTTC. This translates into CASSGWTSGNYEQYF.

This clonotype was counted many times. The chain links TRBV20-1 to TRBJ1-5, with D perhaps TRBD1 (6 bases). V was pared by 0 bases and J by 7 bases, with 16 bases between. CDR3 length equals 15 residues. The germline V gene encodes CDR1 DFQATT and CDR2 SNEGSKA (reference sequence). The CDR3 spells CSARESTGTGQPQHF. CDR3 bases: TGCAGTGCTAGAGAGTCCACGGGAACAGGGCAGCCCCAGCATTTT.

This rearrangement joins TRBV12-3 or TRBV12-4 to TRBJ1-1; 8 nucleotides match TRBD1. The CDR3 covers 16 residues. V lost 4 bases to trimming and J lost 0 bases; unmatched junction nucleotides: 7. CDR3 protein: CASSSRTGRVNTEAFF. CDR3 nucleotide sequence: TGTGCCAGCAGTTCCCGGACAGGGAGGGTGAACACTGAAGCTTTCTTT.

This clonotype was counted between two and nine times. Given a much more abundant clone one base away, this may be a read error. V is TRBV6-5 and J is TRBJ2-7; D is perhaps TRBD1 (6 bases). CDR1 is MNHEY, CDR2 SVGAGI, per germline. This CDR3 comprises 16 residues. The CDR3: CASSYVHGTSSYEQCF. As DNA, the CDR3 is TGTGCCAGCAGTTACGTACACGGGACATCGTCCTACGAGCAGTGCTTC.

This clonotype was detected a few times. CDR3 nucleotide sequence: TGCGCCAGCAGCCAGGGGAGCGGGAGCAGCTCCTACAATGAGCAGTTCTTC. Translated: CASSQGSGSSSYNEQFF. The rearrangement joins TRBV4-3 to TRBJ2-1, with TRBD2 matching over 8 bases. Looked up from germline, CDR1 is LGHNA and CDR2 is YSLEER. CDR3 length equals 17 residues. Losses at the gene ends were 3 bases for V and 0 bases for J; bases not matched to a gene: 7.

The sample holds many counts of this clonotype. The CDR3 sequence is CASSQTPILYEQYF. The CDR3 bases are TGTGCCAGCAGCCAAACCCCCATACTATACGAGCAGTACTTC. V gene TRBV3-1 combines with J gene TRBJ2-7, with no clear D. CDR1 is LGHDT and CDR2 is YNNKEL in the germline V gene (reference sequence). V was pared by 2 bases and J by 4 bases, with 12 bases between. The CDR3 sequence is 14 residues long.